This T cell receptor (beta chain) was sequenced during a study of cytomegalovirus exposure and HLA in healthy donors. Study observations and caveats: Reports state that TCR beta sequences accurately predicted most subjects' HLA-A and HLA-B alleles. In an earlier analysis, productive rearrangement rates for most beta V segments clustered near 87% or 30%. Some public TCRs appeared in many individuals, while most sequences were rare. Presence/absence results assume similar sequencing depth per donor, which may not hold.

The PCR ran on 60 Vbeta and 13 Jbeta primers. The table came from immunoSEQ multiplex PCR; TCRdb's copy has only in-frame clones and leaves some out. This table holds around 110,000 clones, approximately 80% found once. Trimming removed 1 base at V and 2 bases at J, with 9 bases between. From germline, CDR1 is SGHDN and CDR2 FVKESK. The CDR3 is 14 residues long. Note on this clone: Its antigen is undetermined.

This TCR derives from a man aged 25 to 40 in good health and CMV-seropositive. The sample was PBMCs. The chain has TRBV14 and TRBJ2-7; no firm D call. CDR3 bases: TGTGCCAGCAGCCAAGTAACGGAGCCCTACGAGCAGTACTTC. Its protein product is CASSQVTEPYEQYF.